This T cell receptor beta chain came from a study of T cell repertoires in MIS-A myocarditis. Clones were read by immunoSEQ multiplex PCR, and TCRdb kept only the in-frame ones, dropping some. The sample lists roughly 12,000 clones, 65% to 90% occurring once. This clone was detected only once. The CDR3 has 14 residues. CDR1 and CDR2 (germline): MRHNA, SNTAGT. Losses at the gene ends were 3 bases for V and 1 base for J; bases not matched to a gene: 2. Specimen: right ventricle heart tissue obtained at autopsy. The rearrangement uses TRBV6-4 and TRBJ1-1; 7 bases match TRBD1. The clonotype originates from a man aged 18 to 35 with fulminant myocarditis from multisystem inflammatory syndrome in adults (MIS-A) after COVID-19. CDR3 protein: CASSEQGENTEAFF. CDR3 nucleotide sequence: TGTGCCAGCAGTGAGCAGGGGGAGAACACTGAAGCTTTCTTT.